Below, 26 T cell receptor beta chains from the same sample are listed, as sequenced in a study of identical twins. TCRdb independently ran MiXCR on the 5' RACE reads; one entry per CDR3 protein. Of 1.5 million to 2 million distinct CDR3 sequences listed, about 32% were seen once; the top ten hold around 0.25%. The sequenced sample was cord blood. Receptor source: a newborn girl in good health.

The chain links TRBV20-1 to TRBJ2-1; D is unresolved. Germline V gene lookup returns CDR1 DFQATT and CDR2 SNEGSKA (reference sequence). This CDR3 has 12 amino acids. V was shortened by 6 bases and J by 4 bases, with 10 bases between the two germline ends. The CDR3 DNA follows: TGCAGTGCCTGGGTATCTTACAATGAGCAGTTCTTC. Residues: CSAWVSYNEQFF.

This clonotype was detected many times. A read error is possible here, since a much larger clone lies one base away. V is TRBV20-1 and J is TRBJ2-3; D is unresolved. This CDR3 is 10 amino acids long. V was trimmed by 4 bases and J by 2 bases, leaving 1 base between them. Per the germline V gene, CDR1 is DFQATT and CDR2 is SNEGSKA (reference sequence). CDR3 region: CSANTDTQYF. The CDR3 DNA follows: TGCAGTGCTAACACAGATACGCAGTATTTT.

Turning to this clonotype: Being one base from a much bigger clone, this may be a read error. This chain connects TRBV20-1 to TRBJ2-3; D call uncertain. Germline assignment: CDR1 DFQATT and CDR2 SNEGSKA (reference sequence). Deletions cut 2 bases from V and 4 bases from J, with 7 bases between. The CDR3 loop spans 12 amino acids. DNA of the CDR3: TGCAGTGCTAGACTAGGCGCAGATACGCAGTATTTT. It is translated as CSARLGADTQYF.

This clonotype was seen a handful of times. The chain couples TRBV10-1 to TRBJ2-7, with D possibly being TRBD1 or TRBD2 (5 bases each). The germline V gene has CDR1 WNHNN and CDR2 SYGVQD (reference sequence). The CDR3 has 14 residues. The ends were cut back, 0 bases at V and 8 bases at J, with 14 bases in the middle. The CDR3 region has the DNA TGCGCCAGCAGTGAGTCTAACCATGGGGGTAAGCAGTACTTC. This encodes CASSESNHGGKQYF.

This clonotype was found many times. The chain joins TRBV20-1 to TRBJ2-1, with 7 bases identical to TRBD2. Germline V lookup: CDR1 DFQATT, CDR2 SNEGSKA (reference sequence). J gave up 12 bases and V 2 bases, and 1 base lay outside the gene matches. CDR3 length: 10 amino acids. The DNA for the CDR3 is TGCAGTGCTAGAATAGCGGGGCAGTTCTTC. Its translation is CSARIAGQFF.

V gene TRBV4-1 combines with J gene TRBJ2-1; D gene ambiguous. Trimming pared 4 bases from V and 9 bases from J, leaving 13 bases between. Per germline, CDR1 MGHRA and CDR2 YSYEKL. The CDR3 is made up of 13 amino acids. In DNA form, the CDR3 reads TGCGCCAGCAGCCCCCGATATAGGATTGAGCAGTTCTTC. Amino acids: CASSPRYRIEQFF.

As for this clonotype: A read error may produce the germline difference seen at one junction end. V gene TRBV12-3 or TRBV12-4 combines with J gene TRBJ2-3; D possibly corresponds to TRBD2 (5 bases). This CDR3 comprises 15 residues. The CDR3 bases are TGTGCCAGCAGTCCCTGGACTGGTAGAGCAGATACGCAATATTTT. Its translation is CASSPWTGRADTQYF.

The rearrangement joins TRBV4-1 to TRBJ1-5; D unresolved. CDR1 is MGHRA and CDR2 is YSYEKL in the germline V gene. Trimming removed 5 bases from V and 6 bases from J, with 14 bases in between. This CDR3 has 14 amino acids. The CDR3 nucleotides read TGCGCCAGCAGCTCGAACCCCGTGAGTCAGCCCCAGCATTTT. Amino acids: CASSSNPVSQPQHF.

The chain recombines TRBV20-1 with TRBJ2-5, with 9 bases aligning to TRBD2. TRBJ2-7 explains the end of the DNA better; the J call may be wrong. Per germline, CDR1 DFQATT and CDR2 SNEGSKA (reference sequence). The CDR3 runs 14 residues. CDR3 sequence reads: CSARVTSGLGEQYF. DNA of the CDR3: TGCAGTGCTAGAGTCACTAGCGGGCTTGGCGAGCAGTACTTC.

CDR3 sequence (DNA): TGCAGTGTCATAGAGGGGACAGGGGTCTACGAGCAGTACTTC. As protein: CSVIEGTGVYEQYF. The chain is built from TRBV20-1 and TRBJ2-4, with 10 bases fitting TRBD1. The DNA end is more similar to TRBJ2-7, so the J call may be wrong. The CDR3 spans 14 residues. The V gene's germline CDR1 is DFQATT and CDR2 SNEGSKA (reference sequence).

This clonotype turned up a few times. The CDR3 sequence: CASSPSVQDQPQHF. The CDR3 region has the DNA TGTGCCAGCAGTCCGTCGGTACAGGATCAGCCCCAGCATTTT. This chain joins TRBV27 and TRBJ1-5; a possible D gene is TRBD1 (5 bases). This CDR3 contains 14 residues. CDR1 is MNHEY and CDR2 is SMNVEV in the germline V gene (reference sequence). Trimming cost V 5 bases and J 5 bases, with 13 bases left between them.

The J gene is TRBJ2-5, the V gene TRBV7-2, with 7 bases identical to TRBD2. With V trimmed by 2 bases and J by 1 base, 7 bases remained unmatched. The CDR3 is 16 amino acids. CDR1 and CDR2 (germline): SGHTA, FQGNSA. CDR3 DNA sequence: TGTGCCAGCAGCTTATTGGCGAGGACTAGCCAAGAGACCCAGTACTTC. It codes for CASSLLARTSQETQYF.

The J gene is TRBJ1-2, the V gene TRBV7-9; 8 bases map to TRBD1. V lost 5 bases to trimming and J lost 8 bases; unmatched junction nucleotides: 7. The CDR3 loop spans 13 amino acids. The germline V gene encodes CDR1 SEHNR and CDR2 FQNEAQ (reference sequence). The CDR3 loop reads CASSRKTGEGYTF. DNA for the CDR3: TGTGCCAGCAGCCGAAAGACAGGGGAAGGCTACACCTTC.

CDR3 in DNA: TGTGCCAGCAGCTTGTTTTCTCGGGCCGGGGGACACCAAGAGACCCAGTACTTC. This sequence encodes CASSLFSRAGGHQETQYF. This rearrangement joins TRBV5-6 to TRBJ2-5; the D gene is possibly TRBD2 (6 bases). Germline-derived CDR1 and CDR2 are SGHDT and YYEEEE. Trimming removed 1 base at V and 0 bases at J, with 19 bases between. This CDR3 comprises 18 residues.

The chain uses TRBV10-3 and TRBJ2-1; TRBD2 matches at 7 bases. CDR3 length equals 15 residues. Trimming took 8 bases from V and 0 from J; bases not matched to a gene: 7. CDR1 and CDR2 from the germline V gene are ENHRY and SYGVKD. This chain's CDR3 is CAIGSGGPSYNEQFF. The DNA of the CDR3 is TGTGCCATCGGATCGGGGGGTCCCTCCTACAATGAGCAGTTCTTC.

This chain joins TRBV15 and TRBJ1-1; D not certain. This CDR3 region has 14 residues. CDR1 is LNHNV, CDR2 YYDKDF, per germline (reference sequence). V was shortened by 5 bases and J by 2 bases, with 12 bases between the two germline ends. The CDR3 spells CATSRSTGNTEAFF. The CDR3 DNA reads as TGTGCCACCAGCCGAAGTACGGGAAACACTGAAGCTTTCTTT. The whole variable domain, filled in from reference TRBV15 and TRBJ1-1, reads DAMVIQNPRYQVTQFGKPVTLSCSQTLNHNVMYWYQQKSSQAPKLLFHYYDKDFNNEADTPDNFQSRRPNTSFCFLDIRSPGLGDTAMYLCATSRSTGNTEAFFGQGTRLTVV.

Ten or more counts support this clonotype. The chain is built from TRBV6-5 and TRBJ2-3; tentative D call: TRBD1 (5 bases). The CDR3 runs 16 residues. V was shortened by 6 bases and J by 0 bases, with 16 bases between the two germline ends. CDR1 is MNHEY and CDR2 is SVGAGI in the germline V gene. The CDR3 reads CASRFLPDTSTDTQYF. In DNA, the CDR3 is TGTGCCAGCAGATTCTTACCGGACACAAGCACAGATACGCAGTATTTT.

Comments on this clonotype: This may stem from a read error, because a much larger clone lies one nucleotide away. This chain uses TRBV29-1 with TRBJ2-7; TRBD1 aligns across 10 bases. Germline assignment: CDR1 SQVTM and CDR2 ANQGSEA. This CDR3 contains 15 residues. With 5 bases clipped from V and 0 bases from J, the junction kept 7 bases outside the gene matches. Here the CDR3 reads CSVSTGTGDSYEQYF. The CDR3 DNA follows: TGCAGCGTTTCTACCGGGACAGGGGACTCCTACGAGCAGTACTTC.

In this sample, this clonotype turned up a few times. The chain couples TRBV28 to TRBJ2-7; 11 bases match TRBD2. The J segment lost 7 bases and the V segment lost 5 bases, leaving 10 bases of the junction unmatched. The CDR3 loop spans 15 amino acids. Germline CDR1 MDHEN, CDR2 SYDVKM. CDR3 sequence (DNA): TGTGCCAGCAGTACGGGGACTAGCGGTGTTTTAGAGCAGTACTTC. Its protein product is CASSTGTSGVLEQYF.

This clonotype has only a few counts. The V call is TRBV7-9, the J call TRBJ2-1; 7 bases align to TRBD2. The CDR3 runs 15 residues. The V segment lost 1 base and the J segment 9 bases; nucleotides outside the gene matches: 9. Germline V gives CDR1 SEHNR, CDR2 FQNEAQ (reference sequence). This CDR3 reads CASSLGTSHVGEQFF. DNA for the CDR3: TGTGCCAGCAGCTTAGGGACTAGTCATGTCGGTGAGCAGTTCTTC.

In regard to this clonotype: At one of its ends the junction is not consistent with the germline gene, which may arise from a read error. The chain links TRBV6-1 to TRBJ2-5; 8 bases line up with TRBD1. CDR1 is MNHNS and CDR2 is SASEGT in the germline V gene. CDR3 size: 15 residues. In nucleotides, the CDR3 is TGTACCAGCAGTGAGCCACCGGACAGGGTAGAGACCCAGTACTTC. Its protein is CTSSEPPDRVETQYF.

The V call is TRBV20-1, the J call TRBJ2-5; D remains ambiguous. Judging by the DNA end, TRBJ2-7 fits better; the J call may be wrong. Germline V gene sequence: CDR1 DFQATT, CDR2 SNEGSKA (reference sequence). This CDR3 contains 13 residues. CDR3 loop: CSARVRSEYEQYF. DNA of the CDR3: TGCAGTGCTAGAGTGCGTTCAGAATACGAGCAGTACTTC.

This clonotype appeared a few times. The chain is built from TRBV20-1 and TRBJ1-1; D call uncertain. CDR3 size: 14 residues. V lost 6 bases to trimming and J lost 0 bases, with 14 bases between them. The germline CDR1 and CDR2 sequences are DFQATT and SNEGSKA (reference sequence). CDR3 residues: CSAPPTPMNTEAFF. The CDR3 DNA follows: TGCAGTGCCCCACCGACACCAATGAACACTGAAGCTTTCTTT.

This clonotype was seen a handful of times. The chain joins TRBV13 to TRBJ2-7, with 9 bases aligning to TRBD1. This CDR3 region has 16 residues. V lost 4 bases to trimming and J lost 3 bases; unmatched junction nucleotides: 10. CDR1 PRHDT and CDR2 FYEKMQ come from the germline V gene (reference sequence). The CDR3 sequence is CASSSGGTGLLYEQYF. The CDR3 DNA follows: TGTGCCAGCAGCTCGGGCGGGACAGGGCTACTCTACGAGCAGTACTTC.

This clonotype was detected only a few times. The chain couples TRBV29-1 to TRBJ2-3, with 7 bases fitting TRBD2. J gave up 2 bases and V 4 bases, and 6 bases lay outside the gene matches. Germline values: CDR1 SQVTM, CDR2 ANQGSEA. CDR3 length: 14 amino acids. CDR3 protein: CSVGGRAVTDTQYF. The CDR3 coding sequence is TGCAGCGTTGGGGGGAGGGCTGTCACAGATACGCAGTATTTT.

At least ten counts were recorded for this clonotype. This chain links TRBV12-3 or TRBV12-4 with TRBJ2-3; D is uncertain. Trimming removed 6 bases at V and 2 bases at J, with 12 bases between. CDR3 length: 14 amino acids. The CDR3 nucleotides read TGTGCCAGCAGCTGGACCAGCTTCACAGATACGCAGTATTTT. Residues: CASSWTSFTDTQYF.